Reported below is one T cell receptor (beta chain). The antigen this receptor binds is unknown. One base away there is no much larger clone; base qualities are not given. These data belong to a study of beta chain features in type 1 diabetes (dated by TCRdb to the late 2010s). Regarding the complete study: Patients and healthy donors did not differ in mean age, gender distribution, total cell number or subset yield. A total of roughly 100 million sorted cells were examined across all samples, and the number of cells per subset was strongly correlated with RNA yield. In the study, TCRB repertoires of sorted circulating CD4+ T cell subsets from recently diagnosed type 1 diabetes patients were compared with those of matched healthy donors. Regulatory and stem cell-like memory subsets were obtained from only 8 patients and about 8 healthy donors, while naive and central memory subsets were obtained from all 30 or so donors. What the authors observed across the whole study: Shorter templates might have been favored by PCR, but patient and control samples were amplified and corrected together, so both groups would have been affected equally by any skew. Because small numbers of individuals were included in the HLA sub-analyses, any influence of HLA type on TCRB rearrangement was left unresolved. At VDJ recombination sites, type 1 diabetes patients had fewer insertions and more deleted nucleotides, which implies abnormalities in thymic rearrangement. In all four CD4+ subsets, TCRB CDR3 length was moderately but significantly shorter in type 1 diabetes patients. Sequencing cDNA rather than genomic DNA could over-represent highly expressing activated cells, although activation and CD3 levels did not differ between groups. Naive, central memory and regulatory TCRB repertoires appeared more similar among patients than among healthy donors.

Each donor gave one peripheral blood draw, roughly 0.11 L on average, collected into heparinised tubes. A BD FACSAria II was used to sort naive, central memory, regulatory and stem cell-like memory CD4+ T cells with a panel that included CD45RO, CCR7, CD25, CD127, CD95 and CD27. Every sorted population had a purity above 95%. Right away, PBMCs were isolated by Lymphoprep density gradient centrifugation and were stained directly, with no culture step. So that batch effects would be minimized, each experiment stained and sorted samples in pairs, pairing one healthy donor with one patient. Counted from cysteine to phenylalanine, this CDR3 has 15 amino acids. Only the CDR3 DNA is retained, 45 bases long and in frame from the first base. Unmatched junction bases come to 10, with V trimmed by 6 bases and J by 7 bases. CDR1 SGHAT and CDR2 FQNNGV were looked up in the germline V gene. All of the isolated RNA was reverse transcribed with the High Capacity cDNA Reverse Transcription Kit, so expressed TCRB transcripts were sequenced. Deep immunoSEQ sequencing was performed on naive, central memory and regulatory T cell samples, with an average of around 3.4 million total reads per sample. After sorted cells were lysed in RLT buffer, RNA was extracted with DNase-treated RNeasy Micro or Mini kits, with the choice depending on cell number. Each cell subset was processed on its own to prevent cross-contamination, while patient and healthy donor samples were processed together. Using the immunoSEQ multiplex PCR, TCRB sequences were amplified from cDNA into 87-bp fragments spanning the CDR3 region. The amplicons were sequenced using the Illumina HiSeq platform. As for the authors' bioinformatics: Synthetic template baselines were used to correct PCR bias computationally, reads within Hamming distance 2 were collapsed together, and singletons that could not be merged were discarded. Reads were aligned to IMGT to assign V, D and J genes, CDR3 length, and insertions or deletions at six rearrangement sites. Clonotype counts were normalized to sorted cell number within each subset before computing true diversity and Gini coefficients with the tcR R package. The overlap coefficient, calculated on TCRB nucleotide sequences, was used to quantify repertoire sharing. TCRdb limited this immuneACCESS table to in-frame rearrangements with V and J called. A share of clones is missing; checked studies link under half to unresolved V genes, and the rest is unexplained. D and trimming come from the DNA, and the V and J calls and clone size come from that table. This sample holds under 300,000 clones; 25% to 30% were observed only once. The ten largest account for around 4% of the sample.

Sequencing used central memory CD4+ T cells from blood. The receptor comes from a man aged 25-40 years in good health. This sequence uses TRBV11-2 and TRBJ2-1; 9 junctional bases match TRBD2. The CDR3 loop reads CASSLAGSLGNEQFF. The DNA sequence reads TGTGCCAGCAGTCTAGCGGGATCTTTGGGGAATGAGCAGTTCTTC.